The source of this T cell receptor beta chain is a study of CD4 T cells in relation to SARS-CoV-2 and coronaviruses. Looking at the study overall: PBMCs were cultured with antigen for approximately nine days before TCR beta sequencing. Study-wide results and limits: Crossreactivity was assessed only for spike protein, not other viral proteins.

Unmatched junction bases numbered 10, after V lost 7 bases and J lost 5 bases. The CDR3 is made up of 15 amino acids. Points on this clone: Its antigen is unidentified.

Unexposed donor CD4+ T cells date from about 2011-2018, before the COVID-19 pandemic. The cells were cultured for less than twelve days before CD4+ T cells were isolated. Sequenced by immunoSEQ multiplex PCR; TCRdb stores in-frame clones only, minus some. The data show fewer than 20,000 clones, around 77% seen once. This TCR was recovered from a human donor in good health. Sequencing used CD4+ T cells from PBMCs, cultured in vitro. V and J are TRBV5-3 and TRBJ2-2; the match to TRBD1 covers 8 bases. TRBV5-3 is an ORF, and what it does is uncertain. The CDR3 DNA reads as TGTGCCAGAGAGGGACGTACAGGGGGAACCGGGGAGCTGTTTTTT. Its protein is CAREGRTGGTGELFF.